This TCR beta chain was observed in a study of blood T cell repertoires in COVID-19. The overall study: From T cells, B-cell-depleted T cells, or PBMCs came the material, which was cDNA or gDNA.

In the original processing: Amplification of reference gene primers was used by the study to estimate nucleated cell counts. Sequenced by immunoSEQ multiplex PCR; TCRdb stores in-frame clones only, minus some. V and J calls and clone size come straight from that table; D and trimming were deduced from the DNA. The sample shows over 85,000 clones, roughly 90% of them seen only once. Between the trimmed V and J ends, which lost 3 bases and 0 bases, there was a span of 10 bases. The length of the CDR3 is 14 residues. Germline-derived CDR1 and CDR2 are SGHRS and YFSETQ. This chain uses TRBV5-1 with TRBJ2-7; TRBD1 is a possible D gene (6 bases). The TCR comes from a human donor with COVID-19, enrolled during active disease. The donor label of this sample is uncertain. The sequencing input was peripheral blood. CDR3 DNA: TGCGCCAGCAGCTCCGGACAGATCTCCTACGAGCAGTACTTC. It yields the protein CASSSGQISYEQYF.